These T cell receptor beta chains were read from a single sample in a study of blood T cell repertoires in COVID-19. Using immunoSEQ multiplex PCR, the repertoire was profiled, and TCRdb retains in-frame clones only, with some absent. The data hold 150,000 to 200,000 clones, with approximately 87% observed a single time. The sequenced sample consisted of peripheral blood. Every receptor here comes from a man between 18 and 35 years old with active or convalescent COVID-19. Each CDR3 is given with its conserved first and last residue. D genes are given only for firm matches.

CDR3 protein | J gene | V gene | D gene
CAISDLGTGANQPQHF | TRBJ1-5 | TRBV10-3 | TRBD1
CASSLGSGAGELFF | TRBJ2-2 | TRBV11-2 | TRBD2
CASSQTGLASYEQYF | TRBJ2-7 | TRBV14 | TRBD2
CASSLEGQGSYNEQFF | TRBJ2-1 | TRBV5-1 | TRBD1
CASSTTGNTEAFF | TRBJ1-1 | TRBV6-5 | .
CASSLGSGNSPLHF | TRBJ1-6 | TRBV7-2 | .
CASSQDLRLAGANNEQFF | TRBJ2-1 | TRBV3-1/TRBV3-2 | TRBD2
CASSSPGQGFYGYTF | TRBJ1-2 | TRBV11-2 | TRBD1
CATSDPRTGGYEQYF | TRBJ2-7 | TRBV24-1 | TRBD1
CASTSGPGGYTF | TRBJ1-2 | TRBV2 | .
CASSLWGTGNEQYF | TRBJ2-7 | TRBV27 | .
CASSLERGEQFF | TRBJ2-1 | TRBV7-9 | .
CASSYTGTSGRREEQFF | TRBJ2-1 | TRBV7-2 | TRBD2
CASSALVSRLVAKNIQYF | TRBJ2-4 | TRBV19 | .
CSVTKQGANTGELFF | TRBJ2-2 | TRBV29-1 | TRBD1
CASSLRDRPNNEQFF | TRBJ2-1 | TRBV27 | TRBD1
CAGRPAGDQETQYF | TRBJ2-5 | TRBV30 | TRBD2
CASSPPGLAGEQFF | TRBJ2-1 | TRBV13 | TRBD2
CASRTGGDTGELFF | TRBJ2-2 | TRBV6-4 | TRBD1
CASSARAAGWNTIYF | TRBJ1-3 | TRBV9 | .
CASSDVQGGVNEQFF | TRBJ2-1 | TRBV6-4 | .
CASSLQGDRSDGYTF | TRBJ1-2 | TRBV5-1 | TRBD1
CASSPLLQGDEQYF | TRBJ2-7 | TRBV18 | TRBD1
CASARGTEAFF | TRBJ1-1 | TRBV28 | .
CASSYQAGYNSPLHF | TRBJ1-6 | TRBV6-5 | .
CASTLREGDTEAFF | TRBJ1-1 | TRBV6-5 | .
CASSPLGGGRGTEAFF | TRBJ1-1 | TRBV7-8 | .
CASTRAGREGYQPQHF | TRBJ1-5 | TRBV19 | .
CASSQGTVNTEAFF | TRBJ1-1 | TRBV5-1 | TRBD1
CASSLGPSYEQYF | TRBJ2-7 | TRBV7-3 | .
CASTSSGIYNEQFF | TRBJ2-1 | TRBV19 | .
CASSLYHRDNSYNEQFF | TRBJ2-1 | TRBV7-6 | .
CASSIFQGAPNYGYTF | TRBJ1-2 | TRBV13 | TRBD1
CASSIAGVEWNTEAFF | TRBJ1-1 | TRBV19 | .
CASSGGGASSYGYTF | TRBJ1-2 | TRBV6-5 | .
CASSADGLADNEQFF | TRBJ2-1 | TRBV9 | TRBD2
CASSLQVLGTDTQYF | TRBJ2-3 | TRBV18 | .
CASSQERTSDTDTQYF | TRBJ2-3 | TRBV4-2 | .
CAIRVQGNTEAFF | TRBJ1-1 | TRBV10-3 | .
CASSYSRGEGYGYTF | TRBJ1-2 | TRBV6-5 | .